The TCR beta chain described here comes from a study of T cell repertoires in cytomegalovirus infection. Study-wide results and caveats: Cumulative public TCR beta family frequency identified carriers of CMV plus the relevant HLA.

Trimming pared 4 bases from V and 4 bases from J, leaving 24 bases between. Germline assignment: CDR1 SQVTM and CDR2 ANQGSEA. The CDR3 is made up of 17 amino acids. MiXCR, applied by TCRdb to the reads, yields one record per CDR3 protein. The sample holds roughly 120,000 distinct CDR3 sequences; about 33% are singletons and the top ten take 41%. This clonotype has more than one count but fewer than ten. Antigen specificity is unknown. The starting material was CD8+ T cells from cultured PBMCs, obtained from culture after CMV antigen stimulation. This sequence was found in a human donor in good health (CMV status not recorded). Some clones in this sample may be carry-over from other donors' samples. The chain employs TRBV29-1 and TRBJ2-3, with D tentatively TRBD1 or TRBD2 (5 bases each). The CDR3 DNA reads TGCAGCGTTGTAGGGACCCCTAGTCCCGATGGTCCAGATACGCAGTATTTT. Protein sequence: CSVVGTPSPDGPDTQYF.